This T cell receptor (beta chain) was captured by sequencing in a study of T cells in tumors after PD-1 blockade. Turning to the study itself: Daily vismodegib 150 mg continued in a subset of anti-PD-1-treated patients.

Input was about 616 ng to 6,500 ng of genomic DNA from tumor or blood. Clones were read by immunoSEQ multiplex PCR, and TCRdb kept only the in-frame ones, dropping some. The sample has about 33,000 clones; about three quarters are singletons. Germline CDR1 reads SQVTM; CDR2 reads ANQGSEA. Trimming stripped 1 base from V and 8 bases from J, with 9 bases between. CDR3 size: 12 residues. Source: PBMCs, taken before anti-PD-1 treatment. J is TRBJ2-1 and V is TRBV29-1; D is unclear. This receptor was identified in a human donor with basal cell carcinoma. The CDR3 DNA follows: TGCAGCGTTGAAGTCCGGCAGGATGAGCAGTTCTTC. Translating gives CSVEVRQDEQFF.